This record covers a single TCR beta chain. Its antigen is unknown. The patients all showed relapse after autologous stem cell transplantation, while their brentuximab vedotin exposure varied. Classification of best responses gave complete response, partial response or progressive disease. The junction had 6 bases not matched to a gene; V was cut back by 3 bases and J by 2 bases. CDR3 size: 15 residues. Germline CDR1 SGHVS, CDR2 FQNEAQ. The sample originates from a study of PD-1 blockade in classical Hodgkin lymphoma. Overall study results and limits: Differences between repertoires have undefined causes, possibly disease activity or prior therapy.

The data were produced by immunoSEQ multiplex PCR, yet TCRdb's version contains in-frame clones alone and is incomplete. The data contain 95,000 or so clones, 80% to 85% of them seen just once; the ten biggest clones take up 9.5% to 15%. The TCR originated in a human donor with classical Hodgkin lymphoma. The V gene is TRBV7-8, the J gene TRBJ2-5; 7 nucleotides align to TRBD2. Sample: peripheral blood mononuclear cells (PBMCs), taken at baseline. The CDR3 DNA follows: TGTGCCAGCAGCTTTCCGGGGGGTCAGCAAGAGACCCAGTACTTC. Translated: CASSFPGGQQETQYF.